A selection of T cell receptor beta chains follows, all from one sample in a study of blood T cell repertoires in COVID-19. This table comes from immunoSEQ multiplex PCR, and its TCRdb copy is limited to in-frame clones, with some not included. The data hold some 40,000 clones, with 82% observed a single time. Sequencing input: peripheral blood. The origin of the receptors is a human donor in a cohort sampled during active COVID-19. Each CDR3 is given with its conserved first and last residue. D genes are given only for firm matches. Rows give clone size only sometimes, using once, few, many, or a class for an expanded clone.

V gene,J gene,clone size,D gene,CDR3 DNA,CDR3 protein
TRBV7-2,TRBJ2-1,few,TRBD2,TGTGCCAGCAGCTTAAGGGCGGGAGTAGGTGACAATGAGCAGTTCTTC,CASSLRAGVGDNEQFF
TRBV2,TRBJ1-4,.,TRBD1,TGTGCCAGCATGAGGGGGCAGGATGAAAAACTGTTTTTT,CASMRGQDEKLFF
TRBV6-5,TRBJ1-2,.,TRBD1,TGTGCCAGCAGACTCCGAACAGGGGGCGGTGGCTACACCTTC,CASRLRTGGGGYTF
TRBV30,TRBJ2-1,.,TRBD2,TGTGCCTGGAGGCGGGAGGGCCCCAATGAGCAGTTCTTC,CAWRREGPNEQFF
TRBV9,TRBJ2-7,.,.,TGTGCCAGCAGCGTAGTAGGACTAAAAATCGTACACGAGCAGTACTTC,CASSVVGLKIVHEQYF
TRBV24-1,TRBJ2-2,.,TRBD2,TGTGCCACCAGTGAACGTAGACTAGCGGGAAGTGGGACCGGGGAGCTGTTTTTT,CATSERRLAGSGTGELFF
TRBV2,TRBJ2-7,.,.,TGTGCCAGCAGCGGGGTGGGCGAGCAGTACTTC,CASSGVGEQYF
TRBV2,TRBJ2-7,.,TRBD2,TGTGCCAGCAGTGAAGGGAGCGGGAGGCCCCCCTACGAGCAGTACTTC,CASSEGSGRPPYEQYF
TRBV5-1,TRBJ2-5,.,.,TGCGCCAGCAGCTTGGGGCTAGCGAACTTCCTCCAAGAGACCCAGTACTTC,CASSLGLANFLQETQYF
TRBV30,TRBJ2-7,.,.,TGTGCCTGTGGGGCAGGGAAACGGTACGAGCAGTACTTC,CACGAGKRYEQYF
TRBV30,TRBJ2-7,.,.,TGTGCCTGGATCCGACCCAGGGGTCCTCCCTACGAGCAGTACTTC,CAWIRPRGPPYEQYF
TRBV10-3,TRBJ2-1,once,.,TGTGCCATCACCGAAGACAGGAGCCCCGGCTCCTACAATGAGCAGTTCTTC,CAITEDRSPGSYNEQFF
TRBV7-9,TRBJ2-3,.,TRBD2,TGTGCCAGCAGCTCTCACCGACTAGCGGGAGAGGGAGATACGCAGTATTTT,CASSSHRLAGEGDTQYF
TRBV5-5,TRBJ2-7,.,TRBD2,TGTGCCAGCAGCTATCAAGCGTCTAGCGGGGCCTACGAGCAGTACTTC,CASSYQASSGAYEQYF
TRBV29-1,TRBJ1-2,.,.,TGCAGCACTCGACAGGTCTATGGCTACACCTTC,CSTRQVYGYTF
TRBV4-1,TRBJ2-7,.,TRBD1,TGCGCCAGCAGTAGGGACAGGGGGCCCTACGAGCAGTACTTC,CASSRDRGPYEQYF
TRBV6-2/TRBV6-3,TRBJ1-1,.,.,TGTGCCAGCAGTTACTCCAGGATGGTGGCTGAAGCTTTCTTT,CASSYSRMVAEAFF
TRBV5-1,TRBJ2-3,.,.,TGCGCCAGCAGCTTGTGGGGGCAGAGCACAGATACGCAGTATTTT,CASSLWGQSTDTQYF
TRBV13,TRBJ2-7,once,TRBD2,TGTGCCAGCAGCCGCGGGAGGCCCTCCTACGAGCAGTACTTC,CASSRGRPSYEQYF
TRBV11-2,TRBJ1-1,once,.,TGTGCCAGCAGCTTACACAGAGGGACTGAAGCTTTCTTT,CASSLHRGTEAFF
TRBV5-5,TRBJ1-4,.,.,TGTGCCAGCCGAAGGTGGTCGGCGGGAACTAATGAAAAACTGTTTTTT,CASRRWSAGTNEKLFF
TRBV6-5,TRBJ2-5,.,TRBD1,TGTGCCAGCAGTTACTCAACAGGGGGGGAGACCCAGTACTTC,CASSYSTGGETQYF
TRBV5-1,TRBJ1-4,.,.,TGCGCCAGCAGCCCTGAGTCGGCCGTGGGCCAAAAACTGTTTTTT,CASSPESAVGQKLFF
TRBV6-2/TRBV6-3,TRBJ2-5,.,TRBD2,TGTGCCAGCAGTGAGACTCTAGCGGAGTGGGGGGAGACCCAGTACTTC,CASSETLAEWGETQYF
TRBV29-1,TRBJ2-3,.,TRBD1,TGCAGCGTCGATACGGGACAGGGGGCCACAGATACGCAGTATTTT,CSVDTGQGATDTQYF
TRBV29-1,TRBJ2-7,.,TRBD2,TGCAGCGTTCCTGGGACTAGCGGGGTCGGGTACGAGCAGTACTTC,CSVPGTSGVGYEQYF
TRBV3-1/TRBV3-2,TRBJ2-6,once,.,TGTGCCAGCAGTCTAGGAATATCTGGGGCCAACGTCCTGACTTTC,CASSLGISGANVLTF
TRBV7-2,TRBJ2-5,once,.,TGTGCCAGCAGCTTACCTGACTTGTTGGCCCAGTACTTC,CASSLPDLLAQYF
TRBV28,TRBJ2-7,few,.,TGTGCCAGCGGAGCTCAGCCAATTTACGAGCAGTACTTC,CASGAQPIYEQYF
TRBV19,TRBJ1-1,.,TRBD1,TGTGCCAGTAGTCAGGACAGGGGGGGGACTGAAGCTTTCTTT,CASSQDRGGTEAFF
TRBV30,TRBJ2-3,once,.,TGTGCCTGGCAGGGGAGTTGGACAGATACGCAGTATTTT,CAWQGSWTDTQYF
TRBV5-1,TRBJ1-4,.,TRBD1,TGCGCCAGCAGCTTCGGGACAGGGTTTCAGGACGAAAAACTGTTTTTT,CASSFGTGFQDEKLFF
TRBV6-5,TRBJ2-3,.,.,TGTGCCAGAGGGGACACAGGCACAGATACGCAGTATTTT,CARGDTGTDTQYF
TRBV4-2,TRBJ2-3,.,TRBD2,TGTGCCAGCAGCCCCGGACTAGCGGGAGGGACAGATACGCAGTATTTT,CASSPGLAGGTDTQYF
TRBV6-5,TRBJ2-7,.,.,TGTGCCAGCAGGAGGTTGTATGGCGAGCAGTACTTC,CASRRLYGEQYF
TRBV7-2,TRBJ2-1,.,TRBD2,TGTGCCAGCAGCCGCCCTGAAGGACTAGCAACCTACAATGAGCAGTTCTTC,CASSRPEGLATYNEQFF
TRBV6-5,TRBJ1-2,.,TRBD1,TGTGCCAGCAGTCCTCTGGGACAGGGTTATGGCTACACCTTC,CASSPLGQGYGYTF
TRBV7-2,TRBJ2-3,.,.,TGTGCCAGCAGCTTAGGGGGCGGGGACACAGATACGCAGTATTTT,CASSLGGGDTDTQYF
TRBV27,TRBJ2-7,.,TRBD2,TGTGCCAGCAGTCCCCGTGGGGGGGCGGGAGGCTACGAGCAGTACTTC,CASSPRGGAGGYEQYF
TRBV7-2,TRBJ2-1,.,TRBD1,TGTGCCAGCAGCTTTCAGGGGGCTGATGAGCAGTTCTTC,CASSFQGADEQFF
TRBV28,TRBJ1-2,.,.,TGTGCCAGCAGTTACGACAGAATCTATGGCTACACCTTC,CASSYDRIYGYTF
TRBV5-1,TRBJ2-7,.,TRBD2,TGCGCCAGCAGCTTGGAAGTTACTAGCGGGGCCTCAGCGGAGCAGTACTTC,CASSLEVTSGASAEQYF
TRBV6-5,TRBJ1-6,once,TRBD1,TGTGCCAGCAGTTACGGACAGGGGGGAGAGTCACCCCTCCACTTT,CASSYGQGGESPLHF
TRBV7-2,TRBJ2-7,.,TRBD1,TGTGCCAGCAGGACGGGACAGGGGTGGTACGAGCAGTACTTC,CASRTGQGWYEQYF
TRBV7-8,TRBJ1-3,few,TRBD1,TGTGCCAGCATCCCACTGACAGGGGGTAGAAACACCATATATTTT,CASIPLTGGRNTIYF
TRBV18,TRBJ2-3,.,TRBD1,TGTGCCAGCTCACCTATTTCCGGGACAGGGGGCAGAGATACGCAGTATTTT,CASSPISGTGGRDTQYF
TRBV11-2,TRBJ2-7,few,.,TGTGCCAGCAGCTTGAACAGACGCTACGAGCAGTACTTC,CASSLNRRYEQYF
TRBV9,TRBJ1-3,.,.,TGTGCCAGCAGCGGTCCGGAGGGCCACTCTGGAAACACCATATATTTT,CASSGPEGHSGNTIYF
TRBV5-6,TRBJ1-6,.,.,TGTGCCAGCAGCTTGGCGTTCGATTCACCCCTCCACTTT,CASSLAFDSPLHF
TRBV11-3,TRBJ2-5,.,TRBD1,TGTGCCAGCAGCGTAGACAGGGGTCAAGAGACCCAGTACTTC,CASSVDRGQETQYF
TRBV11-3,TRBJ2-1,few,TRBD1,TGTGCCAGCAGCTTAGAGGGACAGGGGGCCAATGAGCAGTTCTTC,CASSLEGQGANEQFF
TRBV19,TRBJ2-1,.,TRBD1,TGTGCCAGTAGTAGAGACAGGGGGCCCTACAATGAGCAGTTCTTC,CASSRDRGPYNEQFF
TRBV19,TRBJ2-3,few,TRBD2,TGTGCCAGTAGTCTTGGACTAGCAGGAGACACAGATACGCAGTATTTT,CASSLGLAGDTDTQYF
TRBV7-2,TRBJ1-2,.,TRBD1,TGTGCCAGCAGCTTATCGGGGGACAGCAACTATGGCTACACCTTC,CASSLSGDSNYGYTF
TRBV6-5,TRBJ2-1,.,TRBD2,TGTGCCAGCAGTCCCAGTAGCGGGAGAAGTAATGAGCAGTTCTTC,CASSPSSGRSNEQFF
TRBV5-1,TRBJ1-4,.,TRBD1,TGCGCCAGCAACTCCGGGACAGTGAATGAAAAACTGTTTTTT,CASNSGTVNEKLFF
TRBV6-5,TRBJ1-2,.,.,TGTGCCAGCAGTCCCTCGGGTACTAACTATGGCTACACCTTC,CASSPSGTNYGYTF
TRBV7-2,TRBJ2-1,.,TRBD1,TGTGCCAGCAGTCGCGCGGGACAGGGGGACTACAATGAGCAGTTCTTC,CASSRAGQGDYNEQFF
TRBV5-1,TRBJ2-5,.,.,TGCGCCAGCAGCTTGGTACCTAGCTCTGAGGAGACCCAGTACTTC,CASSLVPSSEETQYF
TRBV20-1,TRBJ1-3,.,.,TGCAGTGCTCGTGGGTCCGGCTCTGGAAACACCATATATTTT,CSARGSGSGNTIYF